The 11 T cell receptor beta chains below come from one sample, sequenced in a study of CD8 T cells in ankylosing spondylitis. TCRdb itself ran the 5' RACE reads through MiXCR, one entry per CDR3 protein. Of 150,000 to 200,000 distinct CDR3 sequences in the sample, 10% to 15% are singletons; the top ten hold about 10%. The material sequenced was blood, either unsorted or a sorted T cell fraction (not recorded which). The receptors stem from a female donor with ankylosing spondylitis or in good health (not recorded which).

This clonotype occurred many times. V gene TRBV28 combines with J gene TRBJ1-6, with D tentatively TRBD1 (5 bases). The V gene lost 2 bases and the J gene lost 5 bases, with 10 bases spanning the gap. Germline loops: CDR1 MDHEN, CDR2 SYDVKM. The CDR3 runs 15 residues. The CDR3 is CASSLMQGNNSPLHF. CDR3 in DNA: TGTGCCAGCAGTTTAATGCAGGGCAATAATTCACCCCTCCACTTT.

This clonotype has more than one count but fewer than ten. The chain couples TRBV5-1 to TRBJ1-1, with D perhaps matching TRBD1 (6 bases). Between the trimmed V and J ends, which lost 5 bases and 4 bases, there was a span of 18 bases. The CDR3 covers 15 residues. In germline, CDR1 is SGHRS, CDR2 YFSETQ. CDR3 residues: CASSSITGSTTEAFF. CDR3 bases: TGCGCCAGCAGTTCTATTACAGGGTCCACCACTGAAGCTTTCTTT. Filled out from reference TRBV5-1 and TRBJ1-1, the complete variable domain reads KAGVTQTPRYLIKTRGQQVTLSCSPISGHRSVSWYQQTPGQGLQFLFEYFSETQRNKGNFPGRFSGRQFSNSRSEMNVSTLELGDSALYLCASSSITGSTTEAFFGQGTRLTVV.

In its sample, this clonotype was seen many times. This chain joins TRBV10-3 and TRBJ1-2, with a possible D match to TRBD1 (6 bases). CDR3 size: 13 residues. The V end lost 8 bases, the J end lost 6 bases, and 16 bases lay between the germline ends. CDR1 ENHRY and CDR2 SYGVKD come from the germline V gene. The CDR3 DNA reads TGTGCCATCTCGGCATCAGGGGTCGATGGCTACACCTTC. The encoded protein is CAISASGVDGYTF.

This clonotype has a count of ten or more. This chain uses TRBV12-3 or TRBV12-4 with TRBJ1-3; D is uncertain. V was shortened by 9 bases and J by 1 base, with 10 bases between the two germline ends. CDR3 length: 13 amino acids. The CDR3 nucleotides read TGTGCCAGTCAAGTCGTTTCTGGAAACACCATATATTTT. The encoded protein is CASQVVSGNTIYF.

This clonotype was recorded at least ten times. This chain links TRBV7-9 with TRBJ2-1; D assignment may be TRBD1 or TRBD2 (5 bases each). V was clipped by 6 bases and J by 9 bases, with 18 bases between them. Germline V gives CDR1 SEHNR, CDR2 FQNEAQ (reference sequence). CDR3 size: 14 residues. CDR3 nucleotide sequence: TGTGCCAGCAGGGAGCGCCTCCATGGGGGTGAGCAGTTCTTC. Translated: CASRERLHGGEQFF.

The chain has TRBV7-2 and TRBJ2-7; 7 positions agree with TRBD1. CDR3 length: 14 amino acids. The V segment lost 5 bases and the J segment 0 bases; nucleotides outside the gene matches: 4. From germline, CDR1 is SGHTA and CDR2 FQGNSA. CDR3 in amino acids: CASSQGQHSYEQYF. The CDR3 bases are TGTGCCAGCAGCCAGGGACAGCACTCCTACGAGCAGTACTTC.

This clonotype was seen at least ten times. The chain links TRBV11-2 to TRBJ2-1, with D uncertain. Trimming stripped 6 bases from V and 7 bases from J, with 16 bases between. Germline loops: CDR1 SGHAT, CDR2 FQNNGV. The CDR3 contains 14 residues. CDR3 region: CASSYDLGSNEQFF. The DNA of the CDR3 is TGTGCCAGCAGTTACGATCTCGGGTCGAATGAGCAGTTCTTC.

The CDR3 DNA reads as TGTGCCAGCAGGTGGACTCAGAACACTGAAGCTTTCTTT. It specifies CASRWTQNTEAFF. The chain joins TRBV6-1 to TRBJ1-1; no clear D gene. Germline assignment: CDR1 MNHNS and CDR2 SASEGT. The CDR3 has 13 amino acids. Trimming shortened V by 6 bases and J by 1 base, and 9 bases separated the two germline ends.

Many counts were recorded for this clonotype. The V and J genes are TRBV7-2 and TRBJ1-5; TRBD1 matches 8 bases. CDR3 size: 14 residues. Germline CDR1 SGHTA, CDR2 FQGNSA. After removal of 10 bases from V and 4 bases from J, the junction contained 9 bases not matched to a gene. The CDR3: CATGQGRRNQPQHF. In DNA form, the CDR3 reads TGTGCCACCGGACAGGGTCGAAGAAATCAGCCCCAGCATTTT.

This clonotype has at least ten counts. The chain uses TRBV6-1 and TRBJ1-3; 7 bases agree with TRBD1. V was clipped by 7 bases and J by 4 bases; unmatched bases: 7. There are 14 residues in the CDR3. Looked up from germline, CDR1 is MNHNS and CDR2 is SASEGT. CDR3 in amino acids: CASTQGGQGNTIYF. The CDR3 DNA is TGTGCCAGCACCCAGGGGGGGCAGGGAAACACCATATATTTT.

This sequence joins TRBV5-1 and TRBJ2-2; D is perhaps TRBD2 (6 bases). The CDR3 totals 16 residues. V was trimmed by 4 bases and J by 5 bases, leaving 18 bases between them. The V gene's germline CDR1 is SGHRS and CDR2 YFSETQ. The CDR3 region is CASSRREQLRTGELFF. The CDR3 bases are TGCGCCAGCAGCCGGCGGGAACAGCTTCGAACCGGGGAGCTGTTTTTT.